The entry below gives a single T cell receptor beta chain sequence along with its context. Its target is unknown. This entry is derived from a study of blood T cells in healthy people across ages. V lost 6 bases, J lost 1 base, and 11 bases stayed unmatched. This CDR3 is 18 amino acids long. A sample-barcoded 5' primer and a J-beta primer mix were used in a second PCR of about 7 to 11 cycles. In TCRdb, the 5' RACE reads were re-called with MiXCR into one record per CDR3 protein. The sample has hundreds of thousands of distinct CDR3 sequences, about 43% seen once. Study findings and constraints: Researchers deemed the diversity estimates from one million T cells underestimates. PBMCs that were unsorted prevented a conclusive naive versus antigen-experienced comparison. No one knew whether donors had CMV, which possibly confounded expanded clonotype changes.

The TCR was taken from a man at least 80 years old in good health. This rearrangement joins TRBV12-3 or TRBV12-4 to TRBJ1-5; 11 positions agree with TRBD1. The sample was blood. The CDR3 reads CASRTGTGGGGSNQPQHF. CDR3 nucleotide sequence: TGTGCCAGCAGAACCGGGACAGGGGGAGGTGGAAGCAATCAGCCCCAGCATTTT.